This T cell receptor (beta chain) was recovered during a study of cytomegalovirus exposure and HLA in healthy donors (dated by TCRdb to between 2016 and 2019). Some background on the complete study: An earlier analysis of approximately 640 of the donors reported 250 to 350 Gb of sequence data and some 120 million unique TCR beta sequences from about 200 million T cells. An early release that covered some 630 HLA-typed donors contained approximately 300 gigabases of sequencing data and 80 million or so unique TCR sequences. Of the 398 genotyped donors, around 81% fell in the genetic ancestry cluster associated with self-reported Caucasian donors. The study was designed to test whether signatures of past pathogen exposure could be identified by cataloging public T cell receptors. The T cell repertoires of 670 or so subjects were profiled by immunosequencing and related to cytomegalovirus serostatus. A separate validation cohort of about 110 different subjects was used in addition to the 666-subject first cohort. To predict cytomegalovirus infection status, the study combined high-throughput TCR immunosequencing, statistical association of individual TCRs with disease status, and machine learning. To study patterns of TCR occurrence, a later analysis re-analyzed previously published TCR beta repertoires from 550 to 800 donors and added high-resolution HLA genotyping. Rather than drawing on any new phenotypic data, the later analysis identified candidate immune exposures from TCR beta sequences and the way those sequences occurred across donors. To decide whether each TCR beta V gene segment behaved as functional or pseudogenic, an earlier analysis of over 500 of the donors relied on high-throughput TCR beta sequencing. Alongside the repertoire data, information on donor age, sex, ethnicity and CMV serostatus was compiled. A later genetic analysis used genome-wide SNP genotypes for about 55% of the 666 donors, treating that subset as a discovery cohort. All discovery cohort repertoires had been generated on a single sequencing platform. Class I and class II HLA loci were covered by the typing at four-digit resolution. Typing coverage differed by locus: A, B, C, DRB1 and DQB1 were typed in about 629-640 donors, DQA1 in about 550, DPA1 in approximately 610, and DPB1 in approximately 450. Five DR-DQ haplotypes were treated as single units for association and clustering because of strong linkage in the cohort. Among 398 genotyped donors of the cohort, an average of approximately 240,000 unique TCR beta nucleotide sequences were sequenced per donor, about a sixth of them non-productive. The research as a whole found: Most TCR sequences were observed very rarely across donors, whereas some public TCRs were present in many individuals. The classifier was reported to diagnose cytomegalovirus status with high specificity and sensitivity in both the original cohort and the validation cohort. In vitro tests confirmed that a few of the cytomegalovirus-associated TCR beta chains recognize cytomegalovirus antigens. In an earlier analysis of 587 of the donors, most TCR beta V segments were observed in productive rearrangements about 87% or about 30% of the time, broadly matching IMGT annotations. Most CMV-associated TCR beta chains appeared to be HLA-restricted in a later analysis, and the HLA associations seemed to be driven largely by CMV exposure. Because the 87-base-pair reads could not distinguish some IMGT-functional V segments, including TRBV6-2 and TRBV6-3, those segments were excluded. A group of highly shared sequence variants was considered likely to be a technical artifact of the sequencing pipeline. Compared with equally common non-associated chains, HLA-associated TCR beta chains in a later analysis were more clonally expanded and had lower generation probabilities. A later genetic analysis reported fewer N-insertions in productive TCRs among donors in an Asian-associated ancestry cluster than the roughly 620-donor mean. According to a later analysis, TCR association rates differed among HLA loci, with DRB1 alleles showing the most associated TCRs and HLA-C alleles showing the fewest. When HLA alleles, especially DR and DQ, strongly co-occurred, attributing TCR associations to individual alleles was difficult. A further reported finding was that TCR beta sequences accurately predicted the HLA-A and HLA-B alleles for most subjects in the first cohort. In a later analysis, around 15,000 TCR beta sequences were associated with specific HLA alleles at a false discovery rate of 0.05. Because some donors lacked HLA typing at each locus, the association tests relied only on the typed subset. In this cohort, only TCR beta chains were sequenced, and detectable features were limited by the absence of alpha or paired-chain data. The study listed around 160 TCR beta chains as associated with cytomegalovirus. According to a later analysis, parvovirus B19, influenza, CMV and Epstein-Barr virus appeared linked to several top co-occurrence clusters. Roughly uniform sequencing depth across donors was assumed in presence/absence analyses, although this assumption may not hold. It was suggested by the authors that the approach could potentially be generalized to other disease states and immunological phenotypes. A later genetic analysis associated a missense DCLRE1C variant with V-gene and J-gene trimming of TCR beta chains, and an independent cohort replicated the association. Linkage disequilibrium might explain the correlated functional status among segregating V segments, but an unknown experimental factor could not be ruled out. The only immune exposure information available for the cohort was CMV serostatus. The earlier analysis of about 600 of the donors excluded roughly 17 rarely observed V segments, including chromosome 9 orphons, because counts were too low.

In total, fewer than 750 healthy bone marrow donors made up the cohort. At the time of sampling, all cohort members were nominally healthy, though unrecorded immune exposures were likely present. The donor was CMV seronegative and belonged to the group of 380 or so seronegative cohort members. A peripheral blood sample was provided by each donor, and peripheral blood mononuclear cells were used for TCR beta sequencing. The Qiagen DNeasy Blood Extraction Kit was used to extract genomic DNA from the blood cell samples. CDR3 length: 14 amino acids, cysteine to phenylalanine. Only the CDR3 DNA stays, 42 bases, in frame from base 1. V is clipped by 4 bases and J by 1 base, and the sequence between their germline boundaries is 10 bases long. For CDR1 and CDR2, the germline V gene lists ENHRY and SYGVKD. This clone was seen more than once but under ten times. There is no known antigen for this receptor. No per-base quality is available; no much larger clone lies one base away.

The library relied on the immunoSEQ multiplex PCR assay. For the multiplex PCR, a mixture combining 60 forward primers for TCR Vbeta segments and 13 reverse primers for TCR Jbeta segments was used. A multiplex PCR assay on genomic DNA amplified the CDR3 region of rearranged TCR beta genes. The Illumina HiSeq System was used to sequence the amplified TCR beta libraries as 87-base-pair reads. The source study handled its data this way. A later analysis tallied about 77 million unique TCR beta chains across the 600 to 700 repertoires, and approximately 9.9 million of those chains were shared by two or more donors. A nearest-neighbor algorithm error-corrected the raw reads and collapsed the reads into unique sequences, merging closely related sequences to remove PCR and sequencing errors. CDR3 sequences were aligned to IMGT reference sequences to assign V, D and J gene segments. For a sequence to be retained, at least a six-nucleotide match to both a V gene segment and a J gene segment was required. A rearrangement was called productive if the CDR3 had no stop codons and remained in frame with V and J, and every other rearrangement was called non-productive. CDR3 was defined according to IMGT convention as the region running from the second conserved V-encoded cysteine to the conserved J-encoded phenylalanine. The earlier analysis of about 560 of the donors excluded any sequence lacking an unambiguous match to a single V gene segment. In an earlier analysis of almost 600 of the donors, a V segment was called functional when productive rearrangements were above 56.7%, and segregating when the standard deviation between donors exceeded 5%. A statistical classification framework was built for diagnosing cytomegalovirus status from the catalog of TCR beta chain sequences. In a later analysis, TCR nucleotide sequences were compared against IMGT/GENE-DB human TR gene sequences so that V and J genes could be assigned. In a later analysis, CDR3 sequences and most-parsimonious VDJ recombination scenarios were assigned using the TCRdist pipeline. In a later analysis, every TCR beta chain was defined by the combination of its CDR3 amino acid sequence and its V-gene family, and reads without a unique V-gene family were dropped. In a later analysis, around 600 highly shared, low-generation-probability nucleotide sequences were removed to address suspected cross-contamination and a sequencing artifact. In a later analysis, a clonal expansion index for each public chain was calculated from normalized within-repertoire ranks of inferred template counts. In a later analysis, generation probabilities were computed with a VDJ recombination model fitted to out-of-frame rearrangements, and the resulting probabilities were checked against IGoR. In a later analysis, TCR-TCR, TCR-HLA and TCR-CMV co-occurrence was scored with hypergeometric tests, and a repertoire-size bias correction was applied to TCR pairs. A later analysis estimated false discovery rates by permuting HLA or CMV assignments 20 times. In a later analysis, co-occurring TCRs were grouped using DBSCAN, with TCRdist sequence similarity added in when clustering inside HLA-allele-positive subsets. For co-occurrence clustering, repertoires with fewer than 30,000 or more than 120,000 public chains were excluded, along with four to six repertoires with anomalous nucleotide sharing. The immuneACCESS repertoire file appears here via TCRdb, limited to in-frame rearrangements. These files lack a portion of the clones; in checked studies, under half of the deficit traces to unresolved V genes, and the cause of the others is not known. D and trimming were read from the DNA, whereas the V and J calls and clone size are those reported in that table. The sample yields fewer than 100,000 clones; approximately 78% were counted once. The top ten constitute 0.76% of the sample.

The receptor's source is a woman aged 55-69 years in good health and CMV-seronegative. Sequencing used PBMCs. The sequence is built from TRBV10-3 and TRBJ1-1; the D gene assignment is ambiguous. CDR3 protein: CAISGPGGNTEAFF. The DNA is TGTGCCATCAGTGGGCCGGGAGGGAACACTGAAGCTTTCTTT.